Listed here is a single TCR beta chain. Its antigen is not known. Per the germline V gene, CDR1 is LGHNA and CDR2 is YSLEER. The CDR3 runs 16 residues. The V segment lost 3 bases and the J segment 5 bases; nucleotides outside the gene matches: 8. There were likely unrecorded immune exposures, though donors were nominally healthy when sampled. The entry originates in a study of cytomegalovirus exposure and HLA in healthy donors. Study results and limitations: CMV serostatus stood as the only immune exposure information on hand. TCR beta chain V- and J-gene trimming was linked, in a later analysis, to a missense variant in DCLRE1C.

60 Vbeta and 13 Jbeta primers were used in PCR. The repertoire was sequenced with immunoSEQ multiplex PCR; TCRdb's copy has only in-frame clones and lacks some. Counted here are around 130,000 clones, about 81% occurring once; the ten biggest clones make up more than 1.5%. The gene calls are TRBV4-3 and TRBJ1-1, with 11 bases identical to TRBD1. The material sequenced was PBMCs. The sequence came from a man aged 35 to 55 in good health and CMV-seronegative. The DNA of the CDR3 is TGCGCCAGCAGCCAGAGAACCGGGACAGGGGGTACTGAAGCTTTCTTT. This gives the protein CASSQRTGTGGTEAFF.